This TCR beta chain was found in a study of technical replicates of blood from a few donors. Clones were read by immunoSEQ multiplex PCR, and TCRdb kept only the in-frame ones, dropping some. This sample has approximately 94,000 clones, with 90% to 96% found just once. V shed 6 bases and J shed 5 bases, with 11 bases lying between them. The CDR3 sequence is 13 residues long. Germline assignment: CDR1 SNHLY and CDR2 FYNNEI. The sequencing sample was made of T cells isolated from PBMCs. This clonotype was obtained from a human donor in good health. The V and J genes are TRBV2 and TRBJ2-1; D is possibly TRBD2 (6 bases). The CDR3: CASSVLADNEQFF. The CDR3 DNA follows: TGTGCCAGCAGCGTACTAGCTGACAATGAGCAGTTCTTC.